This T cell receptor beta chain was sequenced during a study of early T cells in non-severe SARS-CoV-2 infection. The overall study: Bulk RNA taken from unsorted whole blood was sequenced, leaving chains unpaired.

Findings and limits, study-wide: Matching with VDJdb favored anti-spike CD8 responses (missing private and CD4 specificities).

The sample holds many counts of this clonotype. Its antigen is currently unknown. CDR1 SGHTA and CDR2 FQGNSA come from the germline V gene. The CDR3 length is 17 residues. The trim removed 3 bases at V and 0 bases at J, leaving 9 bases unmatched. Each single cDNA molecule received a unique molecular identifier. TCRdb fed the 5' RACE reads into MiXCR, producing one record per CDR3 protein. The top ten clones hold around 3.8% of a sample with about 58,000 distinct CDR3 sequences, under 15% of them seen once. The chain links TRBV7-2 to TRBJ1-1; 8 nucleotides line up with TRBD1. The sequenced material came from whole blood. The TCR sequence derives from an adult who was a healthcare worker with PCR-confirmed SARS-CoV-2 infection or an uninfected control (not recorded which). The chain's CDR3 is CASSLGTGGDLNTEAFF. The CDR3 DNA is TGTGCCAGCAGCTTGGGAACAGGGGGTGACCTGAACACTGAAGCTTTCTTT.